The sequence of this T cell receptor (beta chain) was determined in a study of naive and memory T cell subsets. Four PCR rounds used nested alpha and beta constant region primers plus the SP2 primer. For blood and skin samples, reverse transcription used TCR alpha and beta constant primers. TCRdb reprocessed the 5' RACE reads via MiXCR and lists one record per CDR3 protein. The table shows tens of thousands of distinct CDR3 sequences, with 4.7% occurring only once. Germline V lookup: CDR1 MNHEY, CDR2 SVGAGI. This CDR3 spans 14 amino acids. V lost 5 bases and J lost 5, with 16 bases in between. An oligonucleotide containing a UMI was ligated to the 3' end of TCR cDNA. Input was about 1 to 1,100 ng of DNase-treated total RNA without cell sorting. This clonotype was observed many times.

This receptor was taken from a female donor in good health. The chain joins TRBV6-5 to TRBJ2-7; maybe TRBD2 (7 bases). This CDR3 reads CASSNPRGGNEQYF. In DNA, the CDR3 is TGTGCCAGCAGTAACCCAAGGGGGGGCAACGAGCAGTACTTC.